The 17 T cell receptor beta chains listed next were all sequenced from one sample in a study of blood T cells in healthy people across ages. A second PCR, run for roughly 7 to 11 cycles, used a sample-barcoded 5' primer plus a J-beta primer mix. Using its own MiXCR run on the 5' RACE reads, TCRdb lists one record per CDR3 protein. The table records 800,000 to 950,000 distinct CDR3 sequences, around 36% of them present only once. Material for sequencing was blood. These receptors came from a man younger than 30 in good health.

V is TRBV4-2 and J is TRBJ1-5, with D uncertain. Germline V CDR1 and CDR2: LGHNA, YNFKEQ. The V end lost 2 bases, the J end lost 1 base, and 9 bases lay between the germline ends. CDR3 length equals 15 residues. CDR3 loop: CASSQSFLSNQPQHF. Written as DNA, the CDR3 is TGTGCCAGCAGCCAAAGCTTCCTCAGCAATCAGCCCCAGCATTTT.

The table lists this clonotype with a few counts. The genes are TRBV27 and TRBJ2-7; D unclear. CDR3 length equals 16 residues. V lost 0 bases and J 2 bases, leaving 14 bases between the germline ends. Germline V gene sequence: CDR1 MNHEY, CDR2 SMNVEV (reference sequence). CDR3 DNA: TGTGCCAGCAGTTTATCGGAAACCCACGGGCCCTACGAGCAGTACTTC. Its protein is CASSLSETHGPYEQYF.

The J gene is TRBJ2-3, the V gene TRBV4-2; the D gene is possibly TRBD2 (6 bases). The CDR3 has 15 residues. V shed 7 bases and J shed 2 bases, with 16 bases lying between them. Germline V CDR1 and CDR2: LGHNA, YNFKEQ. CDR3 nucleotide sequence: TGTGCCAGCATGGAGGGGCCGGCAGTCACAGATACGCAGTATTTT. It translates to CASMEGPAVTDTQYF.

The rearrangement links TRBV29-1 to TRBJ2-2, with 8 bases matching TRBD1. Germline V gives CDR1 SQVTM, CDR2 ANQGSEA. This CDR3 is built from 14 residues. V lost 7 bases to trimming and J lost 1 base; unmatched junction nucleotides: 5. The CDR3 region is CSATTGGNTGELFF. CDR3 DNA sequence: TGCAGCGCTACAACAGGGGGGAACACCGGGGAGCTGTTTTTT.

Of note for this clonotype: The germline gene is not matched at one end of the junction; a read error may be the cause. This rearrangement joins TRBV12-3 or TRBV12-4 to TRBJ1-2; D is unclear. The CDR3 has 13 residues. The CDR3 is CVSSIPPIAGYTF. In nucleotides, the CDR3 is TGTGTCAGCAGCATACCACCGATAGCAGGCTACACCTTC.

This clonotype was seen at least ten times. The CDR3 DNA reads as TGTGCCAGCAGCCGATGGACTGCTCCCCAAGAGACCCAGTACTTC. The encoded protein is CASSRWTAPQETQYF. The chain joins TRBV9 to TRBJ2-5; the D gene is possibly TRBD2 (5 bases). V shed 4 bases and J shed 1 base, with 14 bases lying between them. The CDR3 is made up of 15 amino acids. Looked up from germline, CDR1 is SGDLS and CDR2 is YYNGEE.

The chain joins TRBV14 to TRBJ2-5; a possible D gene is TRBD1 (6 bases). Germline CDR1 SGHDN, CDR2 FVKESK. Trimming cost V 1 base and J 4 bases, with 10 bases left between them. The CDR3 sequence is 14 residues long. This CDR3 reads CASSQATGSETQYF. CDR3 nucleotides: TGTGCCAGCAGCCAAGCGACAGGCTCAGAGACCCAGTACTTC.

The sample holds a few counts of this clonotype. An end of the junction does not agree with germline; a read error may underlie this. The V and J genes are TRBV14 and TRBJ1-2; 8 nucleotides line up with TRBD1. The CDR3 has 17 residues. Germline V gene lookup returns CDR1 SGHDN and CDR2 FVKESK. The DNA for the CDR3 is TGTGCCAGCGGCCAAGATCTGGGGCAGGGGGCGTTTTATGGCTACACCTTC. Its translation is CASGQDLGQGAFYGYTF.

This sequence joins TRBV12-3 or TRBV12-4 and TRBJ2-5; D remains unclear. The DNA end favors TRBJ2-7, so the J call may be wrong. The CDR3 sequence is 13 residues long. DNA for the CDR3: TGTGCCAGCAGCCAGAACCTTGGGGACGAGCAGTACTTC. This codes for CASSQNLGDEQYF.

As concerns this clonotype: A clone one base away is much larger, so this may be a read error. The genes are TRBV12-3 or TRBV12-4 and TRBJ1-2; possible D gene TRBD1, 6 bases. The CDR3 has 16 residues. Trimming left V 6 bases short and J 4 bases short, with 21 bases between. DNA of the CDR3: TGTGCCAGCAGCCGCGCGACGATCAGGGGTGGCTATGGCTACACCTTC. This encodes CASSRATIRGGYGYTF.

This chain joins TRBV25-1 and TRBJ1-2; 7 nucleotides line up with TRBD1. Looked up from germline, CDR1 is MGHDK and CDR2 is SYGVNS. V lost 8 bases and J lost 6; bases outside the gene matches: 6. This CDR3 has 12 amino acids. In DNA, the CDR3 is TGTGCCAGCGGCCACACAGGGGATGGCTACACCTTC. Translation: CASGHTGDGYTF.

The sample holds a few counts of this clonotype. The CDR3, as DNA: TGTGCCAGCAGTTACTCTGGGGAGCGGGGCTACACCTTC. Its translation: CASSYSGERGYTF. V gene TRBV6-5 combines with J gene TRBJ1-2; no reliable D call. Trimming removed 0 bases at V and 8 bases at J, with 10 bases between. The CDR3 has 13 residues. Germline loops: CDR1 MNHEY, CDR2 SVGAGI.

This clonotype has just a few counts. The chain joins TRBV4-2 to TRBJ2-7; 7 bases line up with TRBD1. The germline CDR1 and CDR2 sequences are LGHNA and YNFKEQ. The ends lost 3 bases at V and 2 bases at J; junction bases unmatched: 7. The CDR3 is 15 residues long. The CDR3 loop is CASSQGEGAAYEQYF. CDR3 coding DNA: TGTGCCAGCAGCCAGGGTGAGGGGGCGGCCTACGAGCAGTACTTC.

This clonotype was counted a few times. The genes are TRBV20-1 and TRBJ2-1; a possible D gene is TRBD1 (6 bases). Trimming removed 6 bases at V and 7 bases at J, with 19 bases between. From germline, CDR1 is DFQATT and CDR2 SNEGSKA (reference sequence). CDR3 length: 14 residues. The CDR3 nucleotides are TGCAGTGCCCTCGGACAGCGCTCTCCTAATGAGCAGTTCTTC. It translates to CSALGQRSPNEQFF.

V usage is TRBV5-1 and J usage is TRBJ1-4; 7 nucleotides match TRBD1. Germline assignment: CDR1 SGHRS and CDR2 YFSETQ. Trimming took 4 bases from V and 11 from J; bases not matched to a gene: 11. This CDR3 is 14 amino acids long. CDR3 in amino acids: CASSGDSSTEKLFF. CDR3 sequence (DNA): TGCGCCAGCAGCGGGGACAGTTCTACTGAGAAACTGTTTTTT.

This clonotype was picked up many times. The V gene is TRBV7-2, the J gene TRBJ2-5; D gene ambiguous. In germline, CDR1 is SGHTA, CDR2 FQGNSA. V was shortened by 1 base and J by 0 bases, with 6 bases between the two germline ends. The CDR3 loop spans 14 amino acids. The CDR3 nucleotides are TGTGCCAGCAGCTTAGGGTTGTACCAAGAGACCCAGTACTTC. Translating gives CASSLGLYQETQYF.

This clonotype appeared a few times. The rearrangement uses TRBV3-1 and TRBJ2-1, with 13 bases lining up with TRBD2. Germline V gene lookup returns CDR1 LGHDT and CDR2 YNNKEL (reference sequence). CDR3 size: 16 residues. Trimming at V came to 4 bases and at J to 7 bases, leaving 7 bases not matched to a gene. Here the CDR3 reads CASSPGTSGMHNEQFF. The CDR3 DNA reads as TGTGCCAGCAGCCCCGGGACTAGCGGGATGCATAATGAGCAGTTCTTC.